The source of this T cell receptor beta chain is a study of T cell responses to AZD1222 COVID-19 vaccine. Comments on this clone: No antigen is known for it.

Produced via immunoSEQ multiplex PCR; TCRdb's table is partial and in-frame only. The data contain about 130,000 clones, 85% to 95% of them seen just once; the ten biggest clones take up over 4%. Study-wide results and limits: Epitopes outside B.1.351 and B.1.1.7 mutated regions reportedly drew nearly half of spike TCRs. None of the repertoires were sampled until the peak T cell response had passed. Clonal diversity was possibly underestimated; the donors were predominantly white British and more often female.

Trimming stripped 1 base from V and 4 bases from J, with 16 bases between. Germline V gene data show CDR1 as SEHNR and CDR2 as FQNEAQ (reference sequence). There are 16 residues in the CDR3. The material was peripheral blood, obtained on day 0 of AZD1222 vaccination. The clonotype comes from an adult in good health. The J gene is TRBJ1-1, the V gene TRBV7-9; D may be TRBD1 (5 bases). CDR3 sequence: CASSLGVTAMGTEAFF. CDR3 coding DNA: TGTGCCAGCAGCTTAGGTGTGACAGCGATGGGCACTGAAGCTTTCTTT.